This T cell receptor (beta chain) was recovered during a study of cytomegalovirus exposure and HLA in healthy donors. The PCR was carried out with 60 Vbeta primers and 13 Jbeta primers. The authors' processing: An analysis performed later counted roughly 80 million unique TCR beta chains (roughly 10 million of them shared). Sequenced by immunoSEQ multiplex PCR; TCRdb stores in-frame clones only, minus some. V, J and clone size reflect that table, while D and trimming were determined from the DNA. This repertoire shows about 200,000 clones, roughly 73% found once; its top ten account for roughly 1.9%. Germline loops: CDR1 GTSNPN, CDR2 SVGIG (reference sequence). The V and J ends lost 1 base and 6 bases, in that order; junction bases with no gene match: 3. This CDR3 has 13 amino acids.

Sequenced: PBMCs. This sequence originates from a woman aged 25 to 39 in good health and CMV-seronegative. J is TRBJ1-5 and V is TRBV30; 7 nucleotides match TRBD1. In DNA, the CDR3 is TGTGCCTGGAGTGCGGGGGACAGTCAGCCCCAGCATTTT. Translating it yields CAWSAGDSQPQHF.